The sequence of this T cell receptor (beta chain) was determined in a study of response to subunit inactivated influenza vaccine. In its sample, this clonotype was seen a few times. Its target is unknown. One entry per CDR3 protein results from TCRdb running MiXCR on the RT-PCR reads. Here the sample spans a few hundred thousand distinct CDR3 sequences, approximately 20% being singletons. Study-wide findings and caveats: Seasonal influenza vaccination, on each occasion, was suggested by the authors to recruit few new T cells.

Germline V lookup: CDR1 SGHRS, CDR2 YFSETQ. The CDR3 covers 14 residues. V trimming: 4 bases; J trimming: 2 bases; junction bases outside the gene matches: 4. The sequences come from PBMCs from blood, collected 21 months after vaccination. The chain has TRBV5-1 and TRBJ2-3, with TRBD1 matching 7 bases. The sequence was collected from a man aged 50 to 69 who received an inactivated influenza vaccine. The CDR3 DNA sequence: TGCGCCAGCAGCAGGGACAGCCTCACAGATACGCAGTATTTT. This encodes CASSRDSLTDTQYF.